This section outlines one TCR beta chain sequence together with its context. The specificity of this receptor is unknown. No base quality information exists; no much larger clone differs at one position. From cysteine to phenylalanine, the CDR3 is 17 amino acids long. The retained sequence is limited to the CDR3, 51 bases, with the frame set at the first base. This specimen comes from a study of cytomegalovirus exposure and HLA in healthy donors (TCRdb year 2017). Regarding the research as a whole: According to a later analysis, the 120 or so validation repertoires were produced on the same platform as the 700 or so repertoires of the first cohort. The study aimed to test whether signatures of past pathogen exposure could be identified by cataloging public T cell receptors. Besides the first cohort of roughly 660 subjects, a separate validation cohort made up of 120 different subjects was used. High-throughput TCR immunosequencing, statistical association of individual TCRs with disease status, and machine learning were combined to predict cytomegalovirus infection status.

Library preparation was by the immunoSEQ multiplex PCR assay. Per the original workflow: A statistical classification framework was developed to diagnose cytomegalovirus status using the catalog of TCR beta chain sequences. The table was pulled from immuneACCESS by TCRdb, which kept in-frame rearrangements only. Such tables lose some clones; where checked, under half of the loss comes from unresolved V genes, and the rest has no known cause. That table is the source of V, J and clone size, and D and trimming were worked out from the DNA. This sample lists roughly 150,000 clones; 70% to 90% were detected once. The leading ten clones occupy more than 2.5% of the sample. General study outcomes and caveats: The authors suggested that the approach could potentially be generalized to other disease states and immunological phenotypes. A later analysis lacked HLA typing for the validation cohort, so it scored co-occurrence in that cohort across all 110 or so repertoires. In a later analysis, TCRs clustered in the first cohort were found to also tend to co-occur in the approximately 120 validation repertoires, with around 94% of cluster scores above 0. Most TCR sequences were observed very rarely across donors, whereas some public TCRs were present in many individuals. In the study, some 160 TCR beta chains were listed as associated with cytomegalovirus. In vitro tests confirmed that a few of the cytomegalovirus-associated TCR beta chains recognize cytomegalovirus antigens. Cytomegalovirus status was reported to be diagnosed by the classifier with high specificity and sensitivity in both the original and validation cohorts.

Separate from the roughly 700-subject first cohort, the validation cohort of more than 90 subjects was the group to which the donors belonged. Sample: PBMCs. The V and J segments used are TRBV12-1 and TRBJ1-4; the tabulated D call, TRBD1, remains unverified against the DNA. TRBV12-1 is reported as a pseudogene. This TCR was recovered from a woman younger than 35 in good health and CMV-seropositive. At the DNA level, the sequence is TGTGCCAGCAGCTTCTACAGGGGGCGCTTAGGAAAAGAAAAACTGTTTTTT. The encoded protein is CASSFYRGRLGKEKLFF.